The present entry profiles one TCR beta chain with its context. Libraries were prepared by immunoSEQ multiplex PCR; TCRdb keeps only in-frame clonotypes and omits some of them. Of some 200,000 clones in the sample, just under 90% are singletons; the top ten hold over 3.5%. The data belong to a study of blood T cell repertoires in COVID-19. About the study: Whether acute or convalescent, the COVID-19 samples came from the United States, Italy and Spain. Sources were T cells, B-cell-depleted T cells, or PBMCs; the material itself was cDNA or gDNA.

This CDR3 spans 14 amino acids. V was shortened by 1 base and J by 0 bases, with 7 bases between the two germline ends. Germline V gene lookup returns CDR1 SGHAT and CDR2 FQNNGV. The TCR originated in a man younger than 35 with active or convalescent COVID-19. The sample comprised peripheral blood. The V gene is TRBV11-2, the J gene TRBJ2-7; D is uncertain. The CDR3, as DNA: TGTGCCAGCAGCTTAGCAGTTACCTCCTACGAGCAGTACGTC. It encodes CASSLAVTSYEQYV.